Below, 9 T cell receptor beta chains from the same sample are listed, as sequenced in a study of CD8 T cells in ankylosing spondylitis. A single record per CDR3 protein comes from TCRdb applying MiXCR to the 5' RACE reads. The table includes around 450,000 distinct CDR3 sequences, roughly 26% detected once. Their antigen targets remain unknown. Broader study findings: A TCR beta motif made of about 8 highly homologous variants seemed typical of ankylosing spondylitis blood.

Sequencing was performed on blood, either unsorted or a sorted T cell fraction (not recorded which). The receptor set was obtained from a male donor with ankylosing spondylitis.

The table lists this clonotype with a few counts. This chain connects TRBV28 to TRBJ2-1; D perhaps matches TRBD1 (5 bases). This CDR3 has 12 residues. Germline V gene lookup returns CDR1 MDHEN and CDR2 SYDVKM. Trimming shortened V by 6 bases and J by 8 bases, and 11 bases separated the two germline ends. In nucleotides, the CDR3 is TGTGCCAGCAGCAAGGGGCGTTATGAGCAGTTCTTC. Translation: CASSKGRYEQFF.

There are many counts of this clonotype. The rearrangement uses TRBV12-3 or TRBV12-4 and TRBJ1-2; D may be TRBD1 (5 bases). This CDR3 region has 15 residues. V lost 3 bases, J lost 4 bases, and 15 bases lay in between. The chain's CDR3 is CASSFGLGGVYGYTF. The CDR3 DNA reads TGTGCCAGCAGTTTTGGCCTTGGGGGTGTCTATGGCTACACCTTC.

As DNA, the CDR3 is TGTGCCAGCTCACCTTCGCAGGGAGGCACTGAAGCTTTCTTT. Its translation is CASSPSQGGTEAFF. The chain is built from TRBV18 and TRBJ1-1, with D maybe TRBD1 (5 bases). Trimming took 3 bases from V and 4 from J, leaving 12 bases between them. The germline V gene has CDR1 KGHSH and CDR2 LQKENI. The CDR3 runs to 14 residues.

The CDR3 sequence: CASRRDGYTDTQYF. CDR3 sequence (DNA): TGTGCCAGCAGGCGCGATGGCTATACAGATACGCAGTATTTT. The chain links TRBV6-2 or TRBV6-3 to TRBJ2-3; no clear D. The CDR3 is 14 residues long. Trimming took off 6 bases at V and 3 bases at J, with 13 bases between the two ends. Germline V gene sequence: CDR1 MNHEY, CDR2 SVGEGT.

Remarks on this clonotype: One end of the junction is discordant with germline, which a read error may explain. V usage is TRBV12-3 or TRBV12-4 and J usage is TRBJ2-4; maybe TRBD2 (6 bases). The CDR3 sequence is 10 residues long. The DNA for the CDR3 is TGTGCCAGCAGCCCGGGACTCACCGACTTC. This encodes CASSPGLTDF.

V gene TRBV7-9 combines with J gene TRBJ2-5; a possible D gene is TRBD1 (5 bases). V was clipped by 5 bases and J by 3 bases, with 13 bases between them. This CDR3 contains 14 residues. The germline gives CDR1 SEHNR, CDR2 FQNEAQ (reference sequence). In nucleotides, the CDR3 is TGTGCCAGCAGCGGCAGGGTAAAGGAAGAGACCCAGTACTTC. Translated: CASSGRVKEETQYF. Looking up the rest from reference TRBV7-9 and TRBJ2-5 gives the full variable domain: DTGVSQNPRHKITKRGQNVTFRCDPISEHNRLYWYRQTLGQGPEFLTYFQNEAQLEKSRLLSDRFSAERPKGSFSTLEIQRTEQGDSAMYLCASSGRVKEETQYFGPGTRLLVL.

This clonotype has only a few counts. The CDR3 coding sequence is TGTGCCAGCAGCCAGGAAAAGGACACCGGGGAGCTGTTTTTT. It translates to CASSQEKDTGELFF. V and J are TRBV6-4 and TRBJ2-2; D call uncertain. Germline-derived CDR1 and CDR2 are MRHNA and SNTAGT. This CDR3 comprises 14 residues. Trimming shortened V by 6 bases and J by 3 bases, and 11 bases separated the two germline ends.

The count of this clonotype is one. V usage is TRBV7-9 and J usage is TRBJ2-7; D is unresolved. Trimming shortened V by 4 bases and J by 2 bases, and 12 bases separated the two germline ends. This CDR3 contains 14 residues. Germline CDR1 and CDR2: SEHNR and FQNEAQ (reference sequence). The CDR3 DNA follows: TGTGCCAGCAGCTCAAGATTGCCCCCCTACGAGCAGTACTTC. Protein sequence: CASSSRLPPYEQYF.

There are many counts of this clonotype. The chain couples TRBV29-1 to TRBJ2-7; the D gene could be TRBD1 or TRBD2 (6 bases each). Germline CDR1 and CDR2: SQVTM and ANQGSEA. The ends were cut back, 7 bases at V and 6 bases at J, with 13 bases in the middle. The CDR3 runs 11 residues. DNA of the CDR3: TGCAGCGCGTACGAGGGGGGCGAGCAGTACGTC. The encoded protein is CSAYEGGEQYV.